Following are 23 T cell receptor beta chains from one sample sequenced in a study of Ad26.COV2.S vaccination and SARS-CoV-2 variants. Treatment given: 19 received Ad26.COV2.S at low or high dose, single or two shots; several received placebo; per-sample allocation not given. The investigators took samples on day 63 after the first vaccine or placebo injection. Clones were sequenced by immunoSEQ multiplex PCR, and TCRdb holds only the in-frame ones, with some missing. In the table there are about 480,000 clones, around 90% of which are singletons. This specimen consisted of peripheral blood, obtained in a trial of Ad26.COV2.S vaccine versus placebo. These receptors originate from a person aged 18-65 years who received the Ad26.COV2.S COVID-19 vaccine or a placebo.

V gene TRBV5-1 combines with J gene TRBJ1-1; D is undetermined. Germline loops: CDR1 SGHRS, CDR2 YFSETQ. The length of the CDR3 is 15 residues. Trimming cost V 4 bases and J 1 base, with 14 bases left between them. The CDR3 nucleotides read TGCGCCAGCAGCCCCTACCCAGCGAAGAACACTGAAGCTTTCTTT. It codes for CASSPYPAKNTEAFF.

The chain is built from TRBV19 and TRBJ2-7; 7 bases are shared with TRBD1. The CDR3 extends over 13 amino acids. V lost 3 bases to trimming and J lost 6 bases; unmatched junction nucleotides: 5. CDR1 LNHDA and CDR2 SQIVND come from the germline V gene (reference sequence). The CDR3 region is CASSIYRGAEQYF. Written as DNA, the CDR3 is TGTGCCAGTAGTATCTACAGGGGTGCCGAGCAGTACTTC.

Many counts were recorded for this clone. The chain combines TRBV9 with TRBJ1-2; a weak D match, TRBD1 (6 bases). The CDR3 has 16 amino acids. Deletions cut 2 bases from V and 1 base from J, with 15 bases between. Per germline, CDR1 SGDLS and CDR2 YYNGEE. The CDR3, as DNA: TGTGCCAGCAGCGTGGGTGGCACAGGGCTTAACTATGGCTACACCTTC. Translating gives CASSVGGTGLNYGYTF.

This chain links TRBV7-2 with TRBJ2-6, with no clear D. The CDR3 covers 15 residues. In germline, CDR1 is SGHTA, CDR2 FQGNSA. V was trimmed by 2 bases and J by 0 bases, leaving 5 bases between them. The CDR3 nucleotides read TGTGCCAGCAGCTTATACCCCTCTGGGGCCAACGTCCTGACTTTC. Amino acid sequence: CASSLYPSGANVLTF. The full variable domain, its missing parts supplied by reference TRBV7-2 and TRBJ2-6, is GAGVSQSPSNKVTEKGKDVELRCDPISGHTALYWYRQSLGQGLEFLIYFQGNSAPDKSGLPSDRFSAERTGGSVSTLTIQRTQQEDSAVYLCASSLYPSGANVLTFGAGSRLTVL.

The CDR3 reads CAWERTRDNSPLHF. As DNA, the CDR3 is TGTGCCTGGGAGAGGACCAGGGACAATTCACCCCTCCACTTT. The chain has TRBV30 and TRBJ1-6; the D gene is possibly TRBD1 (5 bases). V was shortened by 5 bases and J by 7 bases, with 15 bases between the two germline ends. The CDR3 contains 14 residues. Germline CDR1 and CDR2: GTSNPN and SVGIG (reference sequence).

This chain links TRBV7-3 with TRBJ2-1; TRBD2 aligns across 13 bases. The CDR3 contains 21 residues. After removal of 5 bases from V and 2 bases from J, the junction contained 18 bases not matched to a gene. CDR1 is SGHTA, CDR2 FQGTGA, per germline. In DNA, the CDR3 is TGTGCCAGCAGCCTTACCCCCCAAGGACTAGCGGGAGCCCTGCCCTACAATGAGCAGTTCTTC. It yields the protein CASSLTPQGLAGALPYNEQFF. Full variable domain (rest looked up from reference TRBV7-3 and TRBJ2-1): GAGVSQTPSNKVTEKGKYVELRCDPISGHTALYWYRQSLGQGPEFLIYFQGTGAADDSGLPNDRFFAVRPEGSVSTLKIQRTERGDSAVYLCASSLTPQGLAGALPYNEQFFGPGTRLTVL.

V is TRBV21-1 and J is TRBJ2-7; TRBD2, the D gene given by the table, was not confirmed from the DNA. TRBV21-1 is a pseudogene locus. This CDR3 has 18 residues. CDR3 amino acids: CASSKVGIRAGSSYEQYF. Here the CDR3 DNA reads TGTGCCAGCAGCAAAGTGGGCATTCGGGCGGGTAGTAGCTACGAGCAGTACTTC.

The chain recombines TRBV27 with TRBJ2-1; TRBD2 agrees at 9 bases. This CDR3 has 16 residues. Per germline, CDR1 MNHEY and CDR2 SMNVEV (reference sequence). The V and J ends lost 5 bases and 4 bases, in that order; junction bases with no gene match: 9. This CDR3 reads CASSREEREVYNEQFF. The DNA of the CDR3 is TGTGCCAGCAGTAGGGAGGAGCGGGAGGTATACAATGAGCAGTTCTTC.

The chain employs TRBV5-1 and TRBJ2-1, with 10 bases lining up with TRBD2. From germline, CDR1 is SGHRS and CDR2 YFSETQ. V lost 6 bases and J lost 6; bases outside the gene matches: 3. This CDR3 is built from 13 residues. The DNA for the CDR3 is TGCGCCAGCACCAGCGGGAGGGGCAATGAGCAGTTCTTC. This translates into CASTSGRGNEQFF.

This chain uses TRBV7-9 with TRBJ2-7, with 7 bases identical to TRBD1. The germline CDR1 and CDR2 sequences are SEHNR and FQNEAQ (reference sequence). Trimming took 5 bases from V and 7 from J; bases not matched to a gene: 2. This CDR3 has 11 amino acids. The CDR3 spells CASSQDREQYF. CDR3 DNA sequence: TGTGCCAGCAGCCAGGACAGGGAGCAGTACTTC.

To note about this clone: This sample includes further DNA sequences coding for the same CDR3. The chain recombines TRBV9 with TRBJ2-2; 7 positions agree with TRBD2. Trimming at V came to 4 bases and at J to 0 bases, leaving 6 bases not matched to a gene. The CDR3 is 16 amino acids. Germline V gene sequence: CDR1 SGDLS, CDR2 YYNGEE. The CDR3, as DNA: TGTGCCAGCAGCCCCCGCCTAGCGGCGAACACCGGGGAGCTGTTTTTT. As protein: CASSPRLAANTGELFF.

This chain links TRBV11-2 with TRBJ2-2, with TRBD2 identical over 7 bases. CDR1 and CDR2 from the germline V gene are SGHAT and FQNNGV. Trimming removed 7 bases from V and 5 bases from J; junction bases left unmatched: 13. The CDR3 extends over 16 amino acids. CDR3: CASTQRPSGKTGELFF. The DNA of the CDR3 is TGTGCCAGCACCCAGAGGCCCAGCGGGAAGACCGGGGAGCTGTTTTTT. The whole variable domain, filled in from reference TRBV11-2 and TRBJ2-2, reads EAGVAQSPRYKIIEKRQSVAFWCNPISGHATLYWYQQILGQGPKLLIQFQNNGVVDDSQLPKDRFSAERLKGVDSTLKIQPAKLEDSAVYLCASTQRPSGKTGELFFGEGSRLTVL.

The rearrangement uses TRBV6-6 and TRBJ2-7; D is unresolved. V lost 10 bases and J 3 bases, leaving 13 bases between the germline ends. Germline lookup yields CDR1 MNHNY and CDR2 SVGAGI (reference sequence). The CDR3 consists of 12 residues. The CDR3 protein is CATNLVGYEQYF. CDR3 bases: TGTGCCACAAACTTGGTGGGCTACGAGCAGTACTTC.

This clone was seen only a few times. This sequence joins TRBV14 and TRBJ1-2, with 7 bases identical to TRBD1. The CDR3 is 17 residues long. The germline gives CDR1 SGHDN, CDR2 FVKESK. Trimming at V came to 7 bases and at J to 3 bases, leaving 17 bases not matched to a gene. For the CDR3, the DNA is TGTGCCAGCACCCCCTTCGGAGCGGGACAGCGTGACTATGGCTACACCTTC. Protein sequence: CASTPFGAGQRDYGYTF.

V gene TRBV10-3 combines with J gene TRBJ1-2; D unresolved. V was pared by 0 bases and J by 2 bases, with 13 bases between. Germline V gives CDR1 ENHRY, CDR2 SYGVKD. The CDR3 consists of 16 residues. The DNA of the CDR3 is TGTGCCATCAGTGAGTCGTCAGTACTCTTGAACTATGGCTACACCTTC. Protein product: CAISESSVLLNYGYTF.

The rearrangement joins TRBV7-3 to TRBJ1-1; D not resolved. Trimming stripped 2 bases from V and 0 bases from J, with 7 bases between. This CDR3 is 14 amino acids long. CDR1 is SGHTA, CDR2 FQGTGA, per germline. CDR3 loop: CASSLSHLNTEAFF. CDR3 nucleotide sequence: TGTGCCAGCAGCTTATCCCACTTGAACACTGAAGCTTTCTTT. Together with reference TRBV7-3 and TRBJ1-1, the CDR3 gives the full variable domain: GAGVSQTPSNKVTEKGKYVELRCDPISGHTALYWYRQSLGQGPEFLIYFQGTGAADDSGLPNDRFFAVRPEGSVSTLKIQRTERGDSAVYLCASSLSHLNTEAFFGQGTRLTVV.

The V and J genes are TRBV6-6 and TRBJ2-3; D ambiguous. CDR1 and CDR2 from the germline V gene are MNHNY and SVGAGI (reference sequence). Trimming took off 4 bases at V and 6 bases at J, with 5 bases between the two ends. The CDR3 spans 11 residues. The CDR3 loop reads CASSLKDTQYF. For the CDR3, the DNA is TGTGCCAGCAGTTTAAAGGATACGCAGTATTTT.

J is TRBJ1-6 and V is TRBV21-1; the listed D gene, TRBD1, was not tested against the DNA. TRBV21-1 is shown as a pseudogene. The CDR3 contains 13 residues. CDR3 in DNA: TGTGCCAGCAGCCACCAGACAATCAGGGCCCTCCACTTT. It specifies CASSHQTIRALHF.

This chain connects TRBV5-6 to TRBJ1-4; tentatively, D is TRBD1 (5 bases). Germline CDR1 is SGHDT and CDR2 is YYEEEE. The ends were cut back, 4 bases at V and 4 bases at J, with 20 bases in the middle. This CDR3 has 17 residues. The CDR3 coding sequence is TGTGCCAGCAGCCGGATTCCCCGGACGGACAATAATGAAAAACTGTTTTTT. It yields the protein CASSRIPRTDNNEKLFF.

This rearrangement joins TRBV7-2 to TRBJ2-1, with 14 nucleotides matching TRBD2. Germline-derived CDR1 and CDR2 are SGHTA and FQGNSA. The CDR3 is 19 amino acids. Trimming removed 5 bases from V and 6 bases from J; junction bases left unmatched: 15. In DNA form, the CDR3 reads TGTGCCAGCAGCATCTTGGGGACTAGCGGGAGTGGCTACGGCAATGAGCAGTTCTTC. Amino acid sequence: CASSILGTSGSGYGNEQFF.

This chain uses TRBV19 with TRBJ1-5; D possibly corresponds to TRBD1 (6 bases). V was cut by 5 bases and J by 5 bases, with 19 bases left in between. The CDR3 spans 16 residues. Germline assignment: CDR1 LNHDA and CDR2 SQIVND (reference sequence). CDR3 sequence reads: CASSANTGIVDQPQHF. The CDR3 region has the DNA TGTGCCAGTAGTGCTAATACAGGGATTGTCGATCAGCCCCAGCATTTT.

J is TRBJ2-1 and V is TRBV2; 11 nucleotides line up with TRBD1. The germline gives CDR1 SNHLY, CDR2 FYNNEI. CDR3 length: 17 amino acids. Trimming took 9 bases from V and 12 from J; bases not matched to a gene: 22. CDR3 sequence reads: CASEGVLGQGELRWQFF. The DNA for the CDR3 is TGTGCCAGTGAAGGGGTTTTGGGACAGGGGGAGCTCAGGTGGCAGTTCTTC.

This chain links TRBV12-3 or TRBV12-4 with TRBJ2-5, with a weak D call TRBD2 (5 bases). V shed 3 bases and J shed 5 bases, with 10 bases lying between them. There are 13 residues in the CDR3. The DNA for the CDR3 is TGTGCCAGCAGTTTGGGCAGGAGGGAGACCCAGTACTTC. Its translation is CASSLGRRETQYF.